Listed below are T cell receptor beta chains from one sample, sequenced in a study of shared clonotypes between healthy human individuals. Some clones are missing from TCRdb's copy, which holds only in-frame ones; the method was immunoSEQ multiplex PCR. The sample yields roughly 2.1 million clones, approximately 94% seen once. The sequenced sample consisted of naive CD8+ T cells from PBMCs. Source of these receptors: a man younger than 35 in good health. Some clones in this sample may be carry-over from other donors' samples. Both conserved end residues are part of each CDR3. A D gene is named only where the DNA matches it firmly. Some rows mark clone size as missing; the rest say once, few, many or name a class of expanded clone.

>TRBV5-6|NA|TRBJ2-7|TRBD1
TGTGCCAGCAGCATTCAGGGGGCGGTCGAGCAGTACTTC
CASSIQGAVEQYF
>TRBV27|NA|TRBJ2-7|NA
TGTGCCAGCAGTCTAGGGCTTGGGACCGAGGTGTACTTC
CASSLGLGTEVYF
>TRBV11-2|NA|TRBJ2-7|TRBD1
TGTGCCAGCAGCTTATCTTTCGCAGGGGGATTCGGGGAGCAGTACTTC
CASSLSFAGGFGEQYF
>TRBV27|NA|TRBJ1-4|TRBD1
TGTGCCAGCAGTCCGGCAGGGGGGGAAAAACTGTTTTTT
CASSPAGGEKLFF
>TRBV4-3|NA|TRBJ2-3|TRBD2
TGCGCCAGCAGCCAAGAATACCCTAGCGGGAGTAGCACAGATACGCAGTATTTT
CASSQEYPSGSSTDTQYF
>TRBV27|NA|TRBJ2-3|TRBD2
TGTGCCAGCAGTTTATTTAGCGGGAGCTTCGGCACAGATACGCAGTATTTT
CASSLFSGSFGTDTQYF
>TRBV12-5|once|TRBJ1-1|NA
TGTGCTAGTGGTAGATCACCCGGGGCAGGGCTGAACACTGAAGCTTTCTTT
CASGRSPGAGLNTEAFF
>TRBV23-1|NA|TRBJ2-7|TRBD2
TGCGCCAGCAGTCACGAGGCGGGAGGGCCTCCATTGTACGAGCAGTACTTC
CASSHEAGGPPLYEQYF
>TRBV28|NA|TRBJ2-5|NA
TGTGCCAGCAGTTACGCCCTCAAAGAGACCCAGTACTTC
CASSYALKETQYF
>TRBV7-9|few|TRBJ1-1|NA
TGTGCCAGCAGCTTAGGATCTGAAGCTTTCTTT
CASSLGSEAFF
>TRBV5-5|NA|TRBJ2-1|TRBD2
TGTGCCAGCCTTGGGCGGGAGAATCACAATGAGCAGTTCTTC
CASLGRENHNEQFF
>TRBV11-2|NA|TRBJ2-7|NA
TGTGCCAGCAGCTTAGGAGGGACAAGTACCTACGAGCAGTACTTC
CASSLGGTSTYEQYF
>TRBV19|NA|TRBJ2-2|NA
TGTGCCAGTAGTATGATGGGGGCGGACGGGGAGCTGTTTTTT
CASSMMGADGELFF
>TRBV7-9|NA|TRBJ2-5|NA
TGTGCCAGCAGCTTGGCGTTACTCAGTGGAACCCAGTACTTC
CASSLALLSGTQYF
>TRBV28|NA|TRBJ1-5|TRBD1
TGTGCCAGCATTAAACAGGGGGACAATCAGCCCCAGCATTTT
CASIKQGDNQPQHF
>TRBV28|NA|TRBJ2-7|NA
TGTGCCAGGGAGGCGGGGAACTCCTACGAGCAGTACTTC
CAREAGNSYEQYF
>TRBV7-2|NA|TRBJ2-1|NA
TGTGCCAGCAGGCAAACCGGACTGCGACTAGTAACTCAATACAATGAGCAGTTCTTC
CASRQTGLRLVTQYNEQFF
>TRBV4-2|NA|TRBJ1-2|NA
TGTGCCAGCAGCCAAGATAGGATGGAGTCCTATGGCTACACCTTC
CASSQDRMESYGYTF
>TRBV11-3|NA|TRBJ2-1|NA
TGTGCCAGCAGCTTATACAGGGACTACAATGAGCAGTTCTTC
CASSLYRDYNEQFF